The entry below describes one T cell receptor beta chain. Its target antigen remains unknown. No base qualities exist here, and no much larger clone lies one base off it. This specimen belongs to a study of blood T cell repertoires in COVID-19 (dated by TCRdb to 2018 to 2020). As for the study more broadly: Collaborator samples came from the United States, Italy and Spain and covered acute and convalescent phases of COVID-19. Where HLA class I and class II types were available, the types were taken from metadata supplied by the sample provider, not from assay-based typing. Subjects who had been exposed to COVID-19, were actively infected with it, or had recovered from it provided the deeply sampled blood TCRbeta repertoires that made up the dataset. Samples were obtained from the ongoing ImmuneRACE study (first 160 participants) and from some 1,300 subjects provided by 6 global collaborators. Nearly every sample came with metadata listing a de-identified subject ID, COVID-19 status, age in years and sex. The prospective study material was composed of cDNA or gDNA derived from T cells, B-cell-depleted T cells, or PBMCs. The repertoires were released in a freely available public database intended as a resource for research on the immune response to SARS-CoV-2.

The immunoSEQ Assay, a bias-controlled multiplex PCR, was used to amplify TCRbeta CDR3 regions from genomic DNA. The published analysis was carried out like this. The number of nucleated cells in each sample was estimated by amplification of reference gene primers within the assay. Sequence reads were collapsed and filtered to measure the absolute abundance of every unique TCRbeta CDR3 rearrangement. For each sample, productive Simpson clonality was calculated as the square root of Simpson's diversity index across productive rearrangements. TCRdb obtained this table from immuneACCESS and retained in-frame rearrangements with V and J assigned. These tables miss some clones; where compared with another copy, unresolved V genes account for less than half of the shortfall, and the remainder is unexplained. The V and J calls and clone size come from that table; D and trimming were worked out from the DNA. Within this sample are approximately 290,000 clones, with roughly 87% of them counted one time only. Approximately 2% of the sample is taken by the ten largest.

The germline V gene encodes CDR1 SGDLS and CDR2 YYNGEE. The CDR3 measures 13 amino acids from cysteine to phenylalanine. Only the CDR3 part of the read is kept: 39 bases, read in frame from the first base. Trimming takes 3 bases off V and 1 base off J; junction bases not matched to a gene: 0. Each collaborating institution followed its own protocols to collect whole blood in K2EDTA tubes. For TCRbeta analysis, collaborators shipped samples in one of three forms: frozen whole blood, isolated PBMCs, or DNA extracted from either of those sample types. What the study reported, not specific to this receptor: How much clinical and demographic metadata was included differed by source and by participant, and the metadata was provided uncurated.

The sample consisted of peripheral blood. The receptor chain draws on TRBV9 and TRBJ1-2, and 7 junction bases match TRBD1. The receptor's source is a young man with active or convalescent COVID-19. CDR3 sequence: CASSGDSNYGYTF. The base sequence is TGTGCCAGCAGCGGGGACAGTAACTATGGCTACACCTTC.